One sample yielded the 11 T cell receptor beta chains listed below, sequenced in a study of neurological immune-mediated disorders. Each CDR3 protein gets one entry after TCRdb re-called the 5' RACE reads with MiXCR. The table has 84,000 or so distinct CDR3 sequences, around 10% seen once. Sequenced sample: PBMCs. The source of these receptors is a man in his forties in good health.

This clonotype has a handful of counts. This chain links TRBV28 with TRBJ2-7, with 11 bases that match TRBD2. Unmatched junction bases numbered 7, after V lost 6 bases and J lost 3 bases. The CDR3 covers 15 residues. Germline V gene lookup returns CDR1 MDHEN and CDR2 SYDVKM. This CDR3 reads CASSRLAGGFYEQYF. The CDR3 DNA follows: TGTGCCAGCAGCCGGCTAGCGGGAGGCTTCTACGAGCAGTACTTC.

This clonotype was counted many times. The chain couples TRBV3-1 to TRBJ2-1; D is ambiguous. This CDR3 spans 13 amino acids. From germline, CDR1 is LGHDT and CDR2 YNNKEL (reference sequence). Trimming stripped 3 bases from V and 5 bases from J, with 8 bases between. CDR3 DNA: TGTGCCAGCAGCCATCTAGAGGACAATGAGCAGTTCTTC. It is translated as CASSHLEDNEQFF.

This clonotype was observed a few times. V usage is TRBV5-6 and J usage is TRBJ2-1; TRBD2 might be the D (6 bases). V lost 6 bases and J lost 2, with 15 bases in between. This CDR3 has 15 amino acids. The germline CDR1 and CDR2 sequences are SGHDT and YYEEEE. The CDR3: CASTTWGLPYNEQFF. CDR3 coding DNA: TGTGCCAGCACCACATGGGGACTTCCCTACAATGAGCAGTTCTTC.

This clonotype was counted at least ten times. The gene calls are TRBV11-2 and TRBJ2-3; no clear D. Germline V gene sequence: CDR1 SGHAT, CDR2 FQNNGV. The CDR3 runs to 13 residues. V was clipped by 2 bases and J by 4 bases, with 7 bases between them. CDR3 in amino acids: CASSLISSDTQYF. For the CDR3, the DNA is TGTGCCAGCAGCTTAATTAGCTCAGATACGCAGTATTTT.

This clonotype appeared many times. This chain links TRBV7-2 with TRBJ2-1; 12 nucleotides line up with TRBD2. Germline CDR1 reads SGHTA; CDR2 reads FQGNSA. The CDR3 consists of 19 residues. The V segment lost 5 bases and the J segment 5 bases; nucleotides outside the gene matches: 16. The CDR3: CASSPKWASGGAFNNEQFF. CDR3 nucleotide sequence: TGTGCCAGCAGCCCAAAATGGGCTAGCGGGGGGGCTTTCAACAATGAGCAGTTCTTC.

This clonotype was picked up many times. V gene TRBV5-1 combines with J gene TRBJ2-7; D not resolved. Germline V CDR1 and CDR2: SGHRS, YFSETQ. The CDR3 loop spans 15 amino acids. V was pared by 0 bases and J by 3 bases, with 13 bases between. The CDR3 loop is CASSLDDYAVYEQYF. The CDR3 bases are TGCGCCAGCAGCTTGGACGATTACGCTGTCTACGAGCAGTACTTC.

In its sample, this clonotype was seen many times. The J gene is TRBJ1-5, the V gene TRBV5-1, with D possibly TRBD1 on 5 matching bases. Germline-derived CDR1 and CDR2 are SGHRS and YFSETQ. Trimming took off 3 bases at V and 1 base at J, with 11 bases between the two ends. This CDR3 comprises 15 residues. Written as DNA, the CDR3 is TGCGCCAGCAGCTGGGACGGATTGAGCAATCAGCCCCAGCATTTT. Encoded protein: CASSWDGLSNQPQHF.

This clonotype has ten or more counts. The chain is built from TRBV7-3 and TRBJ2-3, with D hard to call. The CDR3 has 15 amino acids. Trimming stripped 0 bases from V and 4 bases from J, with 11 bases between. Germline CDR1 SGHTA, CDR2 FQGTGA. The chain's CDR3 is CASSLTSTPADTQYF. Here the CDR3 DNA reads TGTGCCAGCAGCTTAACTTCGACGCCCGCAGATACGCAGTATTTT.

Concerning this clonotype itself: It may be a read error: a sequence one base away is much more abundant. The CDR3 spells CSARAGGAGSYYEQFF. As DNA, the CDR3 is TGCAGTGCTAGGGCGGGGGGCGCGGGGTCCTACTATGAGCAGTTCTTC. The J gene is TRBJ2-1, the V gene TRBV20-1, with 8 bases aligning to TRBD2. This CDR3 region has 16 residues. Germline loops: CDR1 DFQATT, CDR2 SNEGSKA (reference sequence).

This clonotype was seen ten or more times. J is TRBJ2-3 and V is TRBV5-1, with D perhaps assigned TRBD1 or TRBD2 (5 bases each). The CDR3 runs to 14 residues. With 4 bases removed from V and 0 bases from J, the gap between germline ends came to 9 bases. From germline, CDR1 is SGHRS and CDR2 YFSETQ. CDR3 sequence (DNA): TGCGCCAGCAGCCCGGGACCGAGCACAGATACGCAGTATTTT. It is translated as CASSPGPSTDTQYF.

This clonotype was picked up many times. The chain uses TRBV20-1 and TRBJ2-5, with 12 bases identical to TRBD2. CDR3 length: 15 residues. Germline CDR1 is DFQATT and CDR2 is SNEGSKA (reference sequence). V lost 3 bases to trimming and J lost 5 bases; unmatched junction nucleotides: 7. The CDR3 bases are TGCAGTGCTAGCGATCTAGCGGGGGGGCCGGAGACCCAGTACTTC. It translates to CSASDLAGGPETQYF.